This T cell receptor (beta chain) came from a study of cytomegalovirus exposure and HLA in healthy donors. Study-wide results and caveats: A highly shared variant cluster was judged a likely technical artifact. Earlier results showed most TCR beta V segments being productive about 87% or about 30% of the time. Accurate HLA-A and HLA-B prediction from TCR beta sequences was reported for most subjects. Sequencing depth across donors, presence/absence analyses assumed, was roughly uniform.

13 Jbeta primers and 60 Vbeta primers were used for the PCR. This table comes from immunoSEQ multiplex PCR, and its TCRdb copy is limited to in-frame clones, with some not included. The table has under 200,000 clones, approximately 86% seen once. Of note for this clone: Its antigen is still unknown.

This CDR3 has 14 amino acids. Trimming removed 1 base at V and 3 bases at J, with 10 bases between. CDR1 SGHNT and CDR2 YYREEE come from the germline V gene (reference sequence). The TCR sequence derives from a woman in her thirties in good health and CMV-seronegative. V gene TRBV5-4 combines with J gene TRBJ2-5; D may be TRBD1 (5 bases). Sequencing input: PBMCs. CDR3 nucleotide sequence: TGTGCCAGCAGCTTGAAAAAAGGGGAAGAGACCCAGTACTTC. Encoded protein: CASSLKKGEETQYF.